The TCR beta chain under discussion was sequenced for a study of cytomegalovirus exposure and HLA in healthy donors. Study-level information: A previous analysis identified more than 100 million unique TCR beta sequences derived from about 180 million T cells.

Worth noting for this clone: Its antigen is unknown.

Germline CDR1 SGDLS, CDR2 YYNGEE. Trimming cost V 4 bases and J 5 bases, with 11 bases left between them. The CDR3 extends over 13 amino acids. A multiplex PCR was run with 60 Vbeta primers and 13 Jbeta primers. The protocol was immunoSEQ multiplex PCR, while the TCRdb copy is restricted to in-frame clones and leaves out a portion. This sample has roughly 130,000 clones; approximately 67% occur once, and the top ten carry over 5%. Study-wide results and caveats: Presence/absence analyses rested on an assumption that sequencing depth was roughly uniform across donors. The HLA-A and HLA-B alleles of most subjects were reportedly predicted accurately from TCR beta sequences.

The TCR sequence derives from an older woman in good health and CMV-seronegative. The gene calls are TRBV9 and TRBJ2-3; D call uncertain. The sequencing input was PBMCs. The CDR3 nucleotides read TGTGCCAGCAGCACCCTTCCCAGAGATACGCAGTATTTT. This codes for CASSTLPRDTQYF.